These 28 T cell receptor beta chains originate from one sample sequenced in a study of cytomegalovirus exposure and HLA in healthy donors. Produced via immunoSEQ multiplex PCR; TCRdb's table is partial and in-frame only. Of 150,000 to 200,000 clones in the sample, around 85% are singletons; the top ten hold 15% to 20%. The source material was PBMCs. The receptors were gathered from a man aged 18 to 30 in good health and CMV-seropositive.

J is TRBJ2-1 and V is TRBV27, with 7 nucleotides matching TRBD1. V lost 7 bases to trimming and J lost 0 bases; unmatched junction nucleotides: 6. The CDR3 loop spans 15 amino acids. The V gene's germline CDR1 is MNHEY and CDR2 SMNVEV (reference sequence). The CDR3 DNA reads TGTGCCAGCAACGTCCCAGGGGGCTCCTACAATGAGCAGTTCTTC. Encoded protein: CASNVPGGSYNEQFF.

This rearrangement joins TRBV18 to TRBJ1-5, with 10 bases that match TRBD1. Germline V CDR1 and CDR2: KGHSH, LQKENI. The CDR3 runs 14 residues. Unmatched junction bases numbered 2, after V lost 4 bases and J lost 5 bases. Here the CDR3 DNA reads TGTGCCAGCTCACTTGGGACAGGGGATCAGCCCCAGCATTTT. This translates into CASSLGTGDQPQHF.

The chain links TRBV5-6 to TRBJ2-3, with 9 bases lining up with TRBD1. The CDR3 has 15 amino acids. The germline V gene encodes CDR1 SGHDT and CDR2 YYEEEE. With 4 bases clipped from V and 1 base from J, the junction kept 4 bases outside the gene matches. DNA of the CDR3: TGTGCCAGCAGCCCACAGGGGGCTGGCACAGATACGCAGTATTTT. This encodes CASSPQGAGTDTQYF.

The genes are TRBV7-2 and TRBJ2-3, with D uncertain. Deletions cut 5 bases from V and 2 bases from J, with 14 bases between. The CDR3 consists of 15 residues. CDR1 is SGHTA and CDR2 is FQGNSA in the germline V gene. The CDR3 protein is CASSLGPPSTDTQYF. The CDR3, as DNA: TGTGCCAGCAGCCTAGGTCCCCCGTCCACAGATACGCAGTATTTT.

The chain couples TRBV4-2 to TRBJ2-7, with D perhaps TRBD1 (6 bases). The germline CDR1 and CDR2 sequences are LGHNA and YNFKEQ. Trimming pared 0 bases from V and 3 bases from J, leaving 9 bases between. This CDR3 is 14 amino acids long. CDR3 nucleotides: TGTGCCAGCAGCCAAGACCCGACAGGCTACGAGCAGTACTTC. Amino acids: CASSQDPTGYEQYF.

The chain couples TRBV28 to TRBJ1-6, with D perhaps matching TRBD1 (6 bases). The CDR3 is made up of 14 amino acids. With 4 bases removed from V and 5 bases from J, the gap between germline ends came to 9 bases. Per the germline V gene, CDR1 is MDHEN and CDR2 is SYDVKM. The CDR3 reads CASSSGVHNSPLHF. In DNA form, the CDR3 reads TGTGCCAGCAGTTCAGGGGTCCATAATTCACCCCTCCACTTT.

The gene calls are TRBV14 and TRBJ2-2, with 8 bases that match TRBD1. The CDR3 runs 16 residues. Germline trimming cut 4 bases from V and 6 bases from J; bases unmatched to any gene: 10. Germline CDR1 SGHDN, CDR2 FVKESK. CDR3 in amino acids: CASSLNRGFIAGELFF. CDR3 DNA: TGTGCCAGCAGCCTGAACAGGGGGTTCATAGCCGGGGAGCTGTTTTTT.

The V gene is TRBV7-2, the J gene TRBJ2-2, with 10 bases matching TRBD2. Germline V lookup: CDR1 SGHTA, CDR2 FQGNSA. CDR3 length: 17 amino acids. V lost 5 bases to trimming and J lost 1 base; unmatched junction nucleotides: 7. CDR3 in DNA: TGTGCCAGCAGCATCAGCGGGAGGGCCGGGAACACCGGGGAGCTGTTTTTT. It specifies CASSISGRAGNTGELFF.

The V call is TRBV7-8, the J call TRBJ2-7; TRBD2 aligns across 11 bases. The V segment lost 7 bases and the J segment 6 bases; nucleotides outside the gene matches: 5. This CDR3 has 13 residues. Looked up from germline, CDR1 is SGHVS and CDR2 is FQNEAQ. The DNA for the CDR3 is TGTGCCAGCAAACTAGCGGGAGATAGCGAGCAGTACTTC. Its translation is CASKLAGDSEQYF.

The V gene is TRBV27, the J gene TRBJ1-2, with D unclear. V was trimmed by 4 bases and J by 0 bases, leaving 6 bases between them. The CDR3 spans 13 residues. Germline CDR1 MNHEY, CDR2 SMNVEV (reference sequence). This CDR3 reads CASSSGSNYGYTF. CDR3 DNA: TGTGCCAGCAGTTCGGGGTCTAACTATGGCTACACCTTC.

The chain employs TRBV4-2 and TRBJ2-6; D remains ambiguous. The CDR3 loop spans 14 amino acids. Trimming took off 2 bases at V and 8 bases at J, with 10 bases between the two ends. CDR1 and CDR2 from the germline V gene are LGHNA and YNFKEQ. The CDR3 here is CASSQTTLTNVLTF. The CDR3 DNA reads TGTGCCAGCAGCCAAACGACACTCACCAACGTCCTGACTTTC.

This chain links TRBV28 with TRBJ2-7, with D possibly being TRBD2 (7 bases). The V end lost 8 bases, the J end lost 6 bases, and 17 bases lay between the germline ends. From germline, CDR1 is MDHEN and CDR2 SYDVKM. There are 13 residues in the CDR3. The CDR3 DNA reads as TGTGCCAGCGGTCCCGGGGGGCCGGGCGAGCAGTACTTC. Amino acids: CASGPGGPGEQYF.

In regard to this clone: The same CDR3 arises from other DNA sequences in this sample as well. The chain joins TRBV13 to TRBJ2-1; TRBD2 aligns across 9 bases. This CDR3 region has 15 residues. V lost 0 bases and J lost 4; bases outside the gene matches: 1. Germline assignment: CDR1 PRHDT and CDR2 FYEKMQ (reference sequence). The CDR3 sequence: CASSLGLAGYNEQFF. In DNA form, the CDR3 reads TGTGCCAGCAGCTTAGGTCTAGCGGGATACAATGAGCAGTTCTTC.

This sequence joins TRBV6-1 and TRBJ2-7; D possibly corresponds to TRBD1 (6 bases). V gave up 5 bases and J gave up 4 bases, with 12 bases separating them. The CDR3 loop spans 13 amino acids. CDR1 is MNHNS, CDR2 SASEGT, per germline. As DNA, the CDR3 is TGTGCCAGCAGTCTTGATACAGGGTACGAGCAGTACTTC. Translating gives CASSLDTGYEQYF.

This clone came up once. This rearrangement joins TRBV27 to TRBJ2-5, with D possibly TRBD1 on 6 matching bases. Trimming took 3 bases from V and 2 from J, leaving 10 bases between them. This CDR3 has 14 amino acids. Germline loops: CDR1 MNHEY, CDR2 SMNVEV (reference sequence). CDR3: CASSFGTPQETQYF. CDR3 nucleotide sequence: TGTGCCAGCAGTTTCGGGACACCTCAAGAGACCCAGTACTTC.

This chain's CDR3 is CSVPGTVFPYEQYF. Here the CDR3 DNA reads TGCAGCGTCCCCGGGACAGTATTTCCCTACGAGCAGTACTTC. The chain carries TRBV29-1 and TRBJ2-7; TRBD1 matches 7 bases. The CDR3 has 14 amino acids. With 6 bases clipped from V and 2 bases from J, the junction kept 10 bases outside the gene matches. Germline CDR1 reads SQVTM; CDR2 reads ANQGSEA.

The chain uses TRBV5-4 and TRBJ1-1; 7 positions match TRBD1. The CDR3 contains 13 residues. J lost 6 bases, V lost 0 bases, and 2 bases had no gene match. The germline gives CDR1 SGHNT, CDR2 YYREEE (reference sequence). The CDR3 here is CASSLDRGPEAFF. CDR3 bases: TGTGCCAGCAGCTTGGACAGGGGCCCTGAAGCTTTCTTT. Full variable domain (outside the CDR3, taken from reference TRBV5-4 and TRBJ1-1): ETGVTQSPTHLIKTRGQQVTLRCSSQSGHNTVSWYQQALGQGPQFIFQYYREEENGRGNFPPRFSGLQFPNYSSELNVNALELDDSALYLCASSLDRGPEAFFGQGTRLTVV.

The chain links TRBV20-1 to TRBJ1-2; D remains ambiguous. The CDR3 extends over 11 amino acids. Per germline, CDR1 DFQATT and CDR2 SNEGSKA (reference sequence). V dropped 1 base and J dropped 4 bases, with 4 bases sitting between them. CDR3 bases: TGCAGTGCTAGAGGGGCCTATGGCTACACCTTC. This encodes CSARGAYGYTF.

This clone was detected only once. The chain is built from TRBV28 and TRBJ1-3, with D maybe TRBD1 (5 bases). The V gene's germline CDR1 is MDHEN and CDR2 SYDVKM. This CDR3 comprises 14 residues. Trimming took off 3 bases at V and 4 bases at J, with 10 bases between the two ends. In nucleotides, the CDR3 is TGTGCCAGCAGTTTCTGGGGCGCGGGAAACACCATATATTTT. As protein: CASSFWGAGNTIYF.

This chain uses TRBV4-1 with TRBJ1-5; D not certain. Germline CDR1 MGHRA, CDR2 YSYEKL. This CDR3 spans 15 amino acids. V lost 1 base to trimming and J lost 5 bases, with 12 bases between them. CDR3 DNA sequence: TGCGCCAGCAGCCAAGCAGGAAAGGGAGATCAGCCCCAGCATTTT. The encoded protein is CASSQAGKGDQPQHF.

The rearrangement uses TRBV28 and TRBJ2-3, with D unresolved. This CDR3 contains 14 residues. V lost 4 bases, J lost 1 base, and 9 bases lay in between. Germline CDR1 is MDHEN and CDR2 is SYDVKM. The chain's CDR3 is CASSSGLGTDTQYF. CDR3 coding DNA: TGTGCCAGCAGTTCTGGTTTAGGCACAGATACGCAGTATTTT.

This chain joins TRBV4-1 and TRBJ2-3, with TRBD2 identical over 8 bases. Trimming at V came to 0 bases and at J to 1 base, leaving 6 bases not matched to a gene. The CDR3 consists of 17 residues. The germline V gene encodes CDR1 MGHRA and CDR2 YSYEKL. In DNA, the CDR3 is TGCGCCAGCAGCCAAGATGCGGGACTAGGTGGCACAGATACGCAGTATTTT. It translates to CASSQDAGLGGTDTQYF.

About this clone: One end of the junction does not line up with germline, which may come from a read error. The genes are TRBV7-3 and TRBJ2-4, with 13 bases matching TRBD2. The CDR3 is 13 amino acids. Per germline, CDR1 SGHTA and CDR2 FQGTGA. The CDR3 spells CASSSGLAGVQYF. The CDR3 DNA follows: TGCGCCAGCAGCTCAGGACTAGCGGGGGTGCAGTACTTC.

The chain carries TRBV7-9 and TRBJ2-1, with 7 bases that match TRBD1. Trimming removed 3 bases from V and 8 bases from J; junction bases left unmatched: 4. Germline V lookup: CDR1 SEHNR, CDR2 FQNEAQ (reference sequence). The CDR3 extends over 13 amino acids. The CDR3 DNA follows: TGTGCCAGCAGCTTCTACAGGGGAGATGAGCAGTTCTTC. Its translation: CASSFYRGDEQFF. The variable domain in full, completed from reference TRBV7-9 and TRBJ2-1, reads DTGVSQNPRHKITKRGQNVTFRCDPISEHNRLYWYRQTLGQGPEFLTYFQNEAQLEKSRLLSDRFSAERPKGSFSTLEIQRTEQGDSAMYLCASSFYRGDEQFFGPGTRLTVL.

The chain employs TRBV11-2 and TRBJ1-1, with D unresolved. CDR1 and CDR2 (germline): SGHAT, FQNNGV. The CDR3 is 14 residues long. V was cut by 0 bases and J by 1 base, with 6 bases left in between. The CDR3 nucleotides read TGTGCCAGCAGCTTAGACAGGCCGAACACTGAAGCTTTCTTT. Translating gives CASSLDRPNTEAFF.

The chain employs TRBV27 and TRBJ2-3; D uncertain. CDR3 length: 16 residues. Germline CDR1 is MNHEY and CDR2 is SMNVEV (reference sequence). Deletions cut 6 bases from V and 2 bases from J, with 18 bases between. Here the CDR3 reads CASSHGPDTNTDTQYF. The DNA for the CDR3 is TGTGCCAGCAGCCACGGCCCCGACACAAACACAGATACGCAGTATTTT.

This clone was observed a single time. This sequence joins TRBV23-1 and TRBJ2-7; 11 bases agree with TRBD1. TRBV23-1 is filed as an ORF, its function uncertain. Losses at the gene ends were 3 bases for V and 2 bases for J; bases not matched to a gene: 0. This CDR3 has 14 residues. The CDR3 here is CASSQGQGAYEQYF. CDR3 bases: TGCGCCAGCAGTCAGGGACAGGGGGCCTACGAGCAGTACTTC.

The chain recombines TRBV9 with TRBJ2-3, with a weak D call TRBD1 (6 bases). The CDR3 loop spans 16 amino acids. The germline CDR1 and CDR2 sequences are SGDLS and YYNGEE. Trimming stripped 0 bases from V and 1 base from J, with 12 bases between. The CDR3 DNA is TGTGCCAGCAGCGTAGGTTGGGGGCAGGGCACAGATACGCAGTATTTT. Protein sequence: CASSVGWGQGTDTQYF. Drawing the rest from reference TRBV9 and TRBJ2-3, the complete variable domain is DSGVTQTPKHLITATGQRVTLRCSPRSGDLSVYWYQQSLDQGLQFLIQYYNGEERAKGNILERFSAQQFPDLHSELNLSSLELGDSALYFCASSVGWGQGTDTQYFGPGTRLTVL.